These 29 T cell receptor beta chains were sequenced from one sample in a study of T-cell memory formation after mild COVID-19. TCRdb used MiXCR to reprocess the 5' RACE reads, holding one entry per CDR3 protein. The repertoire holds 200,000 to 250,000 distinct CDR3 sequences, with roughly 10% as singletons. The source material was PBMCs or a T cell subset sorted from them (not recorded which). These receptors were taken from a man aged 18-30 years who had mild COVID-19 (a few samples of this study predate the infection). Cell type and time point are not known.

This clonotype was seen a few times. This chain joins TRBV7-8 and TRBJ2-1; TRBD1 matches 7 bases. After removal of 5 bases from V and 3 bases from J, the junction contained 10 bases not matched to a gene. The germline gives CDR1 SGHVS, CDR2 FQNEAQ. This CDR3 has 16 residues. The chain's CDR3 is CASSREGQASYNEQFF. The CDR3, as DNA: TGTGCCAGCAGCCGCGAAGGACAGGCCAGCTACAATGAGCAGTTCTTC.

This chain links TRBV15 with TRBJ2-3; 8 positions agree with TRBD1. The V gene end was trimmed by 5 bases and the J gene end by 2 bases; junction bases not matched to a gene: 6. The germline gives CDR1 LNHNV, CDR2 YYDKDF (reference sequence). The CDR3 contains 15 residues. CDR3 loop: CATSGGQALTDTQYF. The CDR3 DNA is TGTGCCACCAGCGGGGGACAGGCCCTCACAGATACGCAGTATTTT.

This clonotype was detected a few times. The chain links TRBV20-1 to TRBJ1-2; maybe TRBD1 (5 bases). CDR1 is DFQATT, CDR2 SNEGSKA, per germline (reference sequence). Trimming removed 0 bases from V and 2 bases from J, with 19 bases in between. This CDR3 comprises 17 residues. The CDR3 protein is CSARDQAPGHLNYGYTF. In DNA, the CDR3 is TGCAGTGCTAGAGATCAAGCCCCAGGACACCTAAACTATGGCTACACCTTC.

This clonotype has more than one count but fewer than ten. This chain joins TRBV18 and TRBJ1-4; D is perhaps TRBD1 (6 bases). CDR1 and CDR2 (germline): KGHSH, LQKENI. The CDR3 runs 13 residues. V was clipped by 3 bases and J by 8 bases, with 10 bases between them. DNA of the CDR3: TGTGCCAGCTCACCTACAGGGCGGGAAAAACTGTTTTTT. It encodes CASSPTGREKLFF.

The chain couples TRBV11-2 to TRBJ1-2, with D perhaps matching TRBD1 (6 bases). The CDR3 loop spans 13 amino acids. Germline V gene data show CDR1 as SGHAT and CDR2 as FQNNGV. V was clipped by 3 bases and J by 7 bases, with 12 bases between them. CDR3 region: CASSFRGEGGYTF. The CDR3 nucleotides are TGTGCCAGCAGCTTCAGGGGTGAGGGTGGCTACACCTTC.

Many counts were recorded for this clonotype. J is TRBJ1-4 and V is TRBV15; 7 bases line up with TRBD1. Trimming at V came to 5 bases and at J to 7 bases, leaving 4 bases not matched to a gene. Germline loops: CDR1 LNHNV, CDR2 YYDKDF (reference sequence). This CDR3 is built from 13 residues. The CDR3 reads CATSDRVTEKLFF. CDR3 bases: TGTGCCACCAGCGACAGGGTGACTGAAAAACTGTTTTTT.

This clonotype has a count of ten or more. The chain carries TRBV6-2 or TRBV6-3 and TRBJ2-1, with a possible D match to TRBD1 (6 bases). This CDR3 is built from 17 residues. Trimming removed 6 bases from V and 0 bases from J, with 18 bases in between. Germline V CDR1 and CDR2: MNHEY, SVGEGT. CDR3 residues: CASRRDVGHLSYNEQFF. CDR3 bases: TGTGCCAGCAGGCGAGACGTGGGACACCTCTCCTACAATGAGCAGTTCTTC.

This clonotype was seen a few times. V is TRBV6-6 and J is TRBJ1-1; D gene uncertain. Per the germline V gene, CDR1 is MNHNY and CDR2 is SVGAGI (reference sequence). The CDR3 loop spans 14 amino acids. V was shortened by 4 bases and J by 1 base, with 10 bases between the two germline ends. The CDR3 is CASSSHAGNTEAFF. The CDR3 DNA follows: TGTGCCAGCAGTTCCCATGCAGGGAACACTGAAGCTTTCTTT.

This clonotype was seen repeatedly, ten times or more. This sequence joins TRBV7-8 and TRBJ1-4; TRBD1 might be the D (6 bases). V was clipped by 5 bases and J by 7 bases, with 14 bases between them. CDR3 length equals 14 residues. The germline V gene encodes CDR1 SGHVS and CDR2 FQNEAQ. CDR3 amino acids: CASSAQGWGEKLFF. As DNA, the CDR3 is TGTGCCAGCAGCGCACAGGGCTGGGGTGAAAAACTGTTTTTT.

This clonotype has only a few counts. V and J are TRBV5-1 and TRBJ2-3; the D gene is possibly TRBD2 (6 bases). There are 15 residues in the CDR3. Germline V gives CDR1 SGHRS, CDR2 YFSETQ. Trimming took 2 bases from V and 6 from J, leaving 16 bases between them. The CDR3 bases are TGCGCCAGCAGCTTCCGGGGGATTGATTGGGATACGCAGTATTTT. Protein: CASSFRGIDWDTQYF.

In its sample, this clonotype was seen a few times. This chain links TRBV27 with TRBJ2-2; no reliable D call. Germline V gene lookup returns CDR1 MNHEY and CDR2 SMNVEV (reference sequence). The CDR3 spans 13 residues. The V end lost 4 bases, the J end lost 4 bases, and 7 bases lay between the germline ends. The CDR3 loop is CASSSTVTGELFF. DNA of the CDR3: TGTGCCAGCAGTTCCACAGTCACCGGGGAGCTGTTTTTT.

The rearrangement links TRBV9 to TRBJ2-5; 9 bases agree with TRBD2. This CDR3 has 17 residues. CDR1 and CDR2 from the germline V gene are SGDLS and YYNGEE. The V gene end was trimmed by 4 bases and the J gene end by 4 bases; junction bases not matched to a gene: 14. CDR3 region: CASSLLGLAGVPETQYF. The CDR3 DNA reads as TGTGCCAGCAGCCTACTAGGCTTAGCGGGAGTCCCAGAGACCCAGTACTTC. The full variable domain, with the rest looked up from reference TRBV9 and TRBJ2-5, is DSGVTQTPKHLITATGQRVTLRCSPRSGDLSVYWYQQSLDQGLQFLIQYYNGEERAKGNILERFSAQQFPDLHSELNLSSLELGDSALYFCASSLLGLAGVPETQYFGPGTRLLVL.

This clonotype appeared a few times. The V call is TRBV28, the J call TRBJ2-3, with a weak D call TRBD1 (6 bases). Germline values: CDR1 MDHEN, CDR2 SYDVKM. V lost 4 bases, J lost 0 bases, and 14 bases lay in between. This CDR3 comprises 16 residues. As DNA, the CDR3 is TGTGCCAGCAGTTCCCCCGGGACACTGAGCACAGATACGCAGTATTTT. This gives the protein CASSSPGTLSTDTQYF.

This clonotype turned up a few times. The V gene is TRBV5-1, the J gene TRBJ2-3; D not certain. The CDR3 contains 15 residues. Trimming stripped 2 bases from V and 3 bases from J, with 13 bases between. The V gene's germline CDR1 is SGHRS and CDR2 YFSETQ. The chain's CDR3 is CASSLSGSVTDTQYF. CDR3 coding DNA: TGCGCCAGCAGCTTATCCGGGTCTGTAACAGATACGCAGTATTTT.

Many counts were recorded for this clonotype. V usage is TRBV7-2 and J usage is TRBJ2-3; 14 bases are a match to TRBD2. V was clipped by 5 bases and J by 6 bases; unmatched bases: 10. Germline V CDR1 and CDR2: SGHTA, FQGNSA. This CDR3 region has 17 residues. Written as DNA, the CDR3 is TGTGCCAGCAGCCCGACCGGGACTAGCGGGGGCCCGGATACGCAGTATTTT. It encodes CASSPTGTSGGPDTQYF.

This clonotype has just a few counts. This chain uses TRBV5-1 with TRBJ2-3; maybe TRBD2 (6 bases). Germline assignment: CDR1 SGHRS and CDR2 YFSETQ. This CDR3 has 13 residues. The V end was cut by 7 bases, the J end by 3 bases, with 12 bases between. The CDR3 nucleotides are TGCGCCAGCTTCTTAGGAGGGACAGATACGCAGTATTTT. It translates to CASFLGGTDTQYF.

This clonotype was seen ten or more times. This chain links TRBV6-5 with TRBJ2-6; D remains ambiguous. V was clipped by 8 bases and J by 2 bases, with 10 bases between them. Looked up from germline, CDR1 is MNHEY and CDR2 is SVGAGI. This CDR3 comprises 14 residues. CDR3 in amino acids: CASCLGPGANVLTF. The CDR3 coding sequence is TGTGCCAGCTGTTTGGGCCCTGGGGCCAACGTCCTGACTTTC.

This chain links TRBV7-9 with TRBJ1-1; D is unclear. There are 11 residues in the CDR3. Germline-derived CDR1 and CDR2 are SEHNR and FQNEAQ (reference sequence). The germline V and J ends were trimmed by 4 bases and 6 bases, with 6 bases remaining between them. CDR3 region: CASSSQAEAFF. CDR3 coding DNA: TGTGCCAGCAGCTCCCAGGCTGAAGCTTTCTTT.

This clonotype was counted ten times or more. The chain employs TRBV6-5 and TRBJ1-6, with a weak D call TRBD1 (6 bases). The length of the CDR3 is 12 residues. Trimming cost V 5 bases and J 10 bases, with 9 bases left between them. Germline CDR1 MNHEY, CDR2 SVGAGI. CDR3: CASSTGGSPLHF. The CDR3 DNA sequence: TGTGCCAGCAGTACGGGGGGCTCACCCCTCCACTTT.

This clonotype has only a few counts. The chain is built from TRBV19 and TRBJ1-1; possible D gene TRBD1, 6 bases. V was trimmed by 10 bases and J by 4 bases, leaving 22 bases between them. CDR3 length: 15 residues. Germline CDR1 reads LNHDA; CDR2 reads SQIVND (reference sequence). The CDR3 DNA follows: TGTGCCACCGCGCCCGGGGGGCTTGGGGGCACTGAAGCTTTCTTT. Translation: CATAPGGLGGTEAFF.

The chain couples TRBV18 to TRBJ2-7; no firm D call. The V end lost 2 bases, the J end lost 0 bases, and 14 bases lay between the germline ends. The CDR3 spans 16 residues. Germline V gene sequence: CDR1 KGHSH, CDR2 LQKENI. The CDR3 loop reads CASSPGRRESSYEQYV. The CDR3 DNA sequence: TGTGCCAGCTCACCAGGGCGCCGAGAGAGCTCCTACGAGCAGTACGTC.

The J gene is TRBJ1-2, the V gene TRBV27; 8 bases fit TRBD1. Germline V lookup: CDR1 MNHEY, CDR2 SMNVEV (reference sequence). This CDR3 region has 16 residues. Losses at the gene ends were 6 bases for V and 3 bases for J; bases not matched to a gene: 12. Here the CDR3 DNA reads TGTGCCAGCAGAAGAAGGACAGGGATGGCTGACTATGGCTACACCTTC. This encodes CASRRRTGMADYGYTF.

This clonotype showed up just a few times. V usage is TRBV3-1 and J usage is TRBJ2-5; D perhaps matches TRBD2 (6 bases). The V gene's germline CDR1 is LGHDT and CDR2 YNNKEL (reference sequence). The CDR3 extends over 11 amino acids. V was shortened by 3 bases and J by 9 bases, with 8 bases between the two germline ends. The chain's CDR3 is CASSQWEAQYF. DNA of the CDR3: TGTGCCAGCAGCCAGTGGGAGGCCCAGTACTTC.

This clonotype has more than one count but fewer than ten. The chain couples TRBV5-1 to TRBJ2-5, with TRBD2 identical over 9 bases. CDR3 size: 14 residues. After removal of 6 bases from V and 5 bases from J, the junction contained 8 bases not matched to a gene. Germline lookup yields CDR1 SGHRS and CDR2 YFSETQ. The CDR3 DNA sequence: TGCGCCAGCACAAGCGGGGGGACCCGGGAGACCCAGTACTTC. Residues: CASTSGGTRETQYF.

The rearrangement uses TRBV15 and TRBJ2-5; D gene ambiguous. The V end lost 0 bases, the J end lost 2 bases, and 7 bases lay between the germline ends. This CDR3 is built from 14 residues. Germline V gives CDR1 LNHNV, CDR2 YYDKDF (reference sequence). CDR3 sequence (DNA): TGTGCCACCAGCAGAGACAACGGTCAAGAGACCCAGTACTTC. It specifies CATSRDNGQETQYF. The variable domain in full, completed from reference TRBV15 and TRBJ2-5, reads DAMVIQNPRYQVTQFGKPVTLSCSQTLNHNVMYWYQQKSSQAPKLLFHYYDKDFNNEADTPDNFQSRRPNTSFCFLDIRSPGLGDTAMYLCATSRDNGQETQYFGPGTRLLVL.

This clonotype was detected only a few times. This rearrangement joins TRBV7-3 to TRBJ1-2; 9 bases match TRBD1. The CDR3 consists of 18 residues. From germline, CDR1 is SGHTA and CDR2 FQGTGA. The V gene end was trimmed by 3 bases and the J gene end by 0 bases; junction bases not matched to a gene: 11. CDR3 DNA: TGTGCCAGCAGCTTCGTCCCGGGACAGGGAAAACCTAACTATGGCTACACCTTC. Translating gives CASSFVPGQGKPNYGYTF.

The chain links TRBV10-3 to TRBJ2-5; the D gene is possibly TRBD2 (5 bases). This CDR3 has 13 amino acids. Germline CDR1 and CDR2: ENHRY and SYGVKD. Trimming shortened V by 4 bases and J by 4 bases, and 10 bases separated the two germline ends. CDR3 in DNA: TGTGCCATCAGTGGAGGACGGGGAGAGACCCAGTACTTC. This codes for CAISGGRGETQYF.

The table lists this clonotype with a few counts. The chain employs TRBV25-1 and TRBJ1-2; D is ambiguous. V was pared by 6 bases and J by 1 base, with 15 bases between. Germline V CDR1 and CDR2: MGHDK, SYGVNS. This CDR3 region has 15 residues. This chain's CDR3 is CASSPPAGVNYGYTF. The CDR3, as DNA: TGTGCCAGCAGCCCCCCCGCCGGGGTTAACTATGGCTACACCTTC.

The V call is TRBV6-5, the J call TRBJ1-6; TRBD1 matches 8 bases. The CDR3 is 14 residues long. Trimming took 6 bases from V and 10 from J; bases not matched to a gene: 8. The V gene's germline CDR1 is MNHEY and CDR2 SVGAGI. The CDR3 DNA reads TGTGCCAGCAGGGGACTCAGGGGGCAATCACCCCTCCACTTT. Protein sequence: CASRGLRGQSPLHF.